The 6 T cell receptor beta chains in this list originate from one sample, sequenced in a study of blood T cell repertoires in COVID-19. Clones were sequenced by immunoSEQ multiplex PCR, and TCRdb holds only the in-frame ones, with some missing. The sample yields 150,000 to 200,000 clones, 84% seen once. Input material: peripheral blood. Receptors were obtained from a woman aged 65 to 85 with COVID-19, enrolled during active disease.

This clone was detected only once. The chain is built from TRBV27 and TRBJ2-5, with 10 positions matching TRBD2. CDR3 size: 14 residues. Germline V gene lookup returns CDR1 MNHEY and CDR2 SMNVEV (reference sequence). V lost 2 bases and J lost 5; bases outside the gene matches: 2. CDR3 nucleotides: TGTGCCAGCAGTTTACGTAGCGGGAGGGAGACCCAGTACTTC. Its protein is CASSLRSGRETQYF.

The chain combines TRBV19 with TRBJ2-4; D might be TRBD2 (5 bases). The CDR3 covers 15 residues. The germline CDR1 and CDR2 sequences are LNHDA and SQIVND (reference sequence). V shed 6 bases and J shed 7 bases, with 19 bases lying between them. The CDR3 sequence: CASRMNRGPPNIQYF. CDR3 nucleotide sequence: TGTGCCAGTAGGATGAATCGGGGTCCCCCGAACATTCAGTACTTC.

The CDR3 region is CAEGLDPGEQFF. Written as DNA, the CDR3 is TGTGCGGAGGGACTTGATCCCGGTGAGCAGTTCTTC. This chain links TRBV6-5 with TRBJ2-1; tentatively, D is TRBD2 (6 bases). The CDR3 is 12 amino acids. CDR1 and CDR2 from the germline V gene are MNHEY and SVGAGI.

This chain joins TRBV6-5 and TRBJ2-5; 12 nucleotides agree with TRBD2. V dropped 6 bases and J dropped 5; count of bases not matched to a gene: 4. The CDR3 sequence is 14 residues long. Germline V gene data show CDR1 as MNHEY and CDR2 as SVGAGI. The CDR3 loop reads CASSLTSGGETQYF. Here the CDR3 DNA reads TGTGCCAGCAGCCTGACTAGCGGGGGTGAGACCCAGTACTTC.

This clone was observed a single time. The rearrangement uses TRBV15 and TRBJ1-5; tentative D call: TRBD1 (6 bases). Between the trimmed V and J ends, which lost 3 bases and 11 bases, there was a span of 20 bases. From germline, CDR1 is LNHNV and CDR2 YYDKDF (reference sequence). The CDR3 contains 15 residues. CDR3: CATSRADSGREAQHF. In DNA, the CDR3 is TGTGCCACCAGCAGGGCGGACAGTGGTCGGGAGGCCCAGCATTTT.

The CDR3 nucleotides read TGTGCCAGCGACCAGGGATTCAGCCCCTACGAGCAGTACTTC. It translates to CASDQGFSPYEQYF. The chain uses TRBV2 and TRBJ2-7; D possibly corresponds to TRBD1 (5 bases). This CDR3 spans 14 amino acids. V was pared by 8 bases and J by 2 bases, with 16 bases between. The germline V gene has CDR1 SNHLY and CDR2 FYNNEI.